This T cell receptor (beta chain) was documented in a study of shared clonotypes between healthy human individuals. As defined, naive CD8 cells were CD45RO-negative and positively selected for CCR7, with terminally differentiated effector memory CD45RA+ cells excluded. Clones were read by immunoSEQ multiplex PCR, and TCRdb kept only the in-frame ones, dropping some. This sample has about 2 million clones, with about 94% found just once. Germline assignment: CDR1 SQVTM and CDR2 ANQGSEA. Trimming took off 2 bases at V and 4 bases at J, with 14 bases between the two ends. CDR3 size: 14 residues. Study results and caveats: With four donors compared, approximately 5.5% of naive CD4 clonotypes were shared.

This clone was counted a few times. No antigen is known for it. This chain uses TRBV29-1 with TRBJ1-2; D ambiguous. The specimen was naive CD8+ T cells sorted from blood. This receptor was obtained from a man younger than 35 in good health. Here the CDR3 DNA reads TGCAGCGTTGAAAATAGGACTGCGATCTATGGCTACACCTTC. It encodes CSVENRTAIYGYTF.